A selection of T cell receptor beta chains follows, all from one sample in a study of T-cell memory formation after mild COVID-19. TCRdb recomputed calls from the 5' RACE reads with MiXCR, one row per CDR3 protein. The sample carries 350,000 to 450,000 distinct CDR3 sequences, approximately 15% recorded once. The material sequenced was PBMCs or a T cell subset sorted from them (not recorded which). The receptor source for this set is a man in his late teens or twenties who had mild COVID-19 (a few samples of this study predate the infection). Cell type and time point are not known. The CDR3 runs from the conserved cysteine through the conserved F or W. Fields, in order: V gene, J gene, D gene, CDR3 protein. D genes are given only for firm matches.

TRBV28	TRBJ2-1	TRBD1	CASGQGFEQFF
TRBV5-6	TRBJ1-6	-	CASSLNPSFNSPLHF
TRBV5-1	TRBJ2-1	-	CASSLEQDNEQFF
TRBV20-1	TRBJ2-3	TRBD1	CSAPTGGLDTQYF
TRBV2	TRBJ2-7	-	CASSELGEQYF
TRBV5-1	TRBJ2-7	TRBD1	CASRGTVDYEQYF
TRBV20-1	TRBJ1-6	-	CSARETQGSSYNSPLHF
TRBV7-2	TRBJ2-7	TRBD1	CASSFSGTGAYEQYF
TRBV20-1	TRBJ1-2	-	CSARDSLRPDGYTF
TRBV11-2	TRBJ2-3	TRBD1	CASSSDRDRGGTDTQYF
TRBV11-2	TRBJ1-2	-	CASSLELENYGYTF
TRBV29-1	TRBJ1-4	TRBD1	CSAVTGANEKLFF
TRBV6-5	TRBJ1-3	-	CASRESGRSGNTIYF
TRBV28	TRBJ1-2	-	CASSLFHRSRGYTF
TRBV3-1	TRBJ2-1	-	CASSQAGTQFF
TRBV7-9	TRBJ1-1	TRBD1	CASSLDRDGTEAFF
TRBV5-5	TRBJ1-1	-	CASQGGQSRAFF
TRBV3-1	TRBJ1-2	-	CASSHALYGYTF
TRBV10-3	TRBJ1-1	TRBD1	CAISGAGTGKVAFF
TRBV15	TRBJ2-1	TRBD1	CATSSGTGGLNEQFF
TRBV7-9	TRBJ1-3	-	CASSLHASGNTIYF
TRBV7-9	TRBJ2-6	-	CASSLDGQSSGANVLTF
TRBV10-1	TRBJ2-2	-	CASSQTDSGELFF
TRBV7-9	TRBJ2-7	-	CASSFTREGEQYF
TRBV20-1	TRBJ1-1	TRBD1	CSASRTGNTEAFF
TRBV20-1	TRBJ2-7	-	CSARDPAGGGSYEQYF
TRBV3-1	TRBJ1-6	-	CASSPGWGDNSPLHF
TRBV6-6	TRBJ2-1	TRBD2	CASSKTSGYNEQFF
TRBV10-3	TRBJ1-6	TRBD1	CAISRGQGIDSPLHF
TRBV12-3/TRBV12-4	TRBJ2-7	TRBD1	CASGTGAPYEQYF
TRBV7-9	TRBJ2-1	-	CASSLFQGNEQFF
TRBV7-6	TRBJ2-5	-	CASSLGRQGETQYF
TRBV18	TRBJ1-6	TRBD1	CASSPQGVNSPLHF
TRBV5-5	TRBJ1-6	-	CASSFRETNYNSPLHF
TRBV11-2	TRBJ1-2	-	CASCFDRDTTNYGYTF
TRBV7-3	TRBJ2-2	-	CASSLRQGSLANTGELFF
TRBV4-2	TRBJ1-4	-	CASSPQDSNEKLFF
TRBV18	TRBJ2-7	-	CASSPQGFF
TRBV13	TRBJ2-2	-	CASSPGTSVITGELFF
TRBV4-1	TRBJ2-5	-	CASSQGSGRKQETQYF
TRBV12-3/TRBV12-4	TRBJ2-1	-	CASSFLGVNEQFF
TRBV12-3/TRBV12-4	TRBJ2-7	-	CASSSGDRRLAYEQYF
TRBV4-1	TRBJ2-2	TRBD1	CASSLLGTGGPNTGELFF
TRBV29-1	TRBJ2-5	-	CSALGQGEYF
TRBV7-9	TRBJ1-6	-	CASSLMGLMDSPLHF
TRBV24-1	TRBJ1-2	-	CATSDHGTQSFYGYTF
TRBV4-2	TRBJ2-1	-	CASSVGSPYNEQFF
TRBV4-3	TRBJ2-1	TRBD2	CASSKTSGVSYNEQFF
TRBV5-1	TRBJ1-1	-	CASSWGWGTEAFF
TRBV13	TRBJ2-1	TRBD2	CASKVAGYNEQFF
TRBV18	TRBJ2-7	TRBD2	CASSHTSGGESPSEQCF